The TCR beta chain under discussion was sequenced for a study of CD8 T cells in Susac syndrome. For the study at large: When blood was drawn, the patients with Susac syndrome were therapy-naive, on corticosteroids, or on intravenous immunoglobulin alone.

cDNA came from about 0.5 to 1 ug RNA primed by random hexamers. Each CDR3 protein gets one entry after TCRdb re-called the immunoSEQ multiplex PCR reads with MiXCR. Of some 99,000 distinct CDR3 sequences detected, around 94% appear once; the ten largest clones hold around 0.33%. The clonotype comes from a human donor with Susac syndrome. Material: CD4+ T cells from PBMCs.

The CDR3 loop reads CASSLADPNYGYTF. The CDR3 nucleotides are TGCGCCAGCAGCTTGGCAGATCCTAACTATGGCTACACCTTC. This rearrangement joins TRBV5-1 to TRBJ1-2; D is undetermined. The CDR3 covers 14 residues. V gave up 0 bases and J gave up 0 bases, with 6 bases separating them. Germline-derived CDR1 and CDR2 are SGHRS and YFSETQ.